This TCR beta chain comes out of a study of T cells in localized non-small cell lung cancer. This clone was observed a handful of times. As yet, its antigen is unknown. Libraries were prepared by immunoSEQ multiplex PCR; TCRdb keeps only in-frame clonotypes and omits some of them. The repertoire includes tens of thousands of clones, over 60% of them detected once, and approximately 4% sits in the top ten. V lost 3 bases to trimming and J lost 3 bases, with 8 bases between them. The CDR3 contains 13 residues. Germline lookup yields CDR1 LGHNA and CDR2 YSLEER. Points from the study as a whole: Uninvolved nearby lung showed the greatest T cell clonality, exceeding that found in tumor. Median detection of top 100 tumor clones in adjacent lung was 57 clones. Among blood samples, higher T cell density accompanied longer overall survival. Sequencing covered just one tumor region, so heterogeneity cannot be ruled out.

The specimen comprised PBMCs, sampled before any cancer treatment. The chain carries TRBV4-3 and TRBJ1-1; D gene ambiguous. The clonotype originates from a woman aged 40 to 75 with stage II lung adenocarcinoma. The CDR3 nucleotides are TGCGCCAGCAGCCAGAAGAGCGACACTGAAGCTTTCTTT. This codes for CASSQKSDTEAFF.